The present T cell receptor beta chain was sequenced within a study of cytomegalovirus exposure and HLA in healthy donors (dated by TCRdb to 2015 to 2018). About the investigation overall: In an earlier analysis of around 540 of the donors, 250 to 350 Gb of sequence data and 100 million or so unique TCR beta sequences from approximately 180 million T cells were reported. A later genetic analysis used genome-wide SNP genotypes for about 60% of the roughly 700 donors, treating that subset as a discovery cohort. Using immunosequencing, the study profiled T cell repertoires from around 670 subjects and related those repertoires to cytomegalovirus serostatus. The genetic ancestry cluster associated with self-reported Caucasian donors included 65% to 90% of the roughly 400 genotyped donors. Among about 370 genotyped donors of the cohort, an average of around 240,000 unique TCR beta nucleotide sequences was sequenced per donor, of which about 18% were non-productive. Typing coverage varied by locus: about 620-640 donors for A, B, C, DRB1 and DQB1; approximately 500 for DQA1; over 600 for DPA1; around 450 for DPB1. The study aimed to test whether cataloging public T cell receptors could reveal signatures of past pathogen exposure. Approximately 300 gigabases of sequencing data and approximately 84 million unique TCR sequences were included in an early release covering about 620 HLA-typed donors. Besides the first cohort of more than 650 subjects, a separate validation cohort made up of roughly 120 different subjects was used. HLA typing covered class I and class II loci at four-digit resolution. High-throughput TCR immunosequencing, statistical association of individual TCRs with disease status, and machine learning were combined to predict cytomegalovirus infection status. About five DR-DQ haplotypes were handled as single units for association and clustering because linkage in the cohort was strong. To decide whether each TCR beta V gene segment behaved as functional or pseudogenic, an earlier analysis of over 500 of the donors relied on high-throughput TCR beta sequencing. Every repertoire in the discovery cohort had been generated on one and the same sequencing platform. Rather than drawing on any new phenotypic data, the later analysis identified candidate immune exposures from TCR beta sequences and the way those sequences occurred across donors. In a later analysis, previously published TCR beta repertoires from roughly 710 donors were re-analyzed and high-resolution HLA genotyping was added so that TCR occurrence patterns could be studied. Donor age, sex, ethnicity and CMV serostatus were compiled alongside the repertoire data.

In total, roughly 670 healthy bone marrow donors made up the cohort. At the time of sampling, all cohort members were nominally healthy, though unrecorded immune exposures were likely present. The donor was CMV seropositive and belonged to the group of about 290 seropositive cohort members. Every donor gave a peripheral blood sample, and the peripheral blood mononuclear cells from that sample were used for TCR beta sequencing. The Qiagen DNeasy Blood Extraction Kit was used to extract genomic DNA from the blood cell samples. At the junction V is shortened by 6 bases and J by 1 base, with 9 bases in between. From the cysteine up to the phenylalanine, the CDR3 has a length of 13 residues. Solely the CDR3 DNA is kept, with 39 bases framed from the first base. In the germline V gene, CDR1 corresponds to SGHTA and CDR2 to FQGTGA. This clone was observed at least ten times. No antigen is known for it. No qualities accompany the bases; no much larger clone lies one base away.

Library generation was performed with the immunoSEQ multiplex PCR assay. For the multiplex PCR, a mixture combining 60 forward primers for TCR Vbeta segments and 13 reverse primers for TCR Jbeta segments was used. A multiplex PCR assay on genomic DNA amplified the CDR3 region of rearranged TCR beta genes. On the Illumina HiSeq System, the amplified TCR beta libraries were sequenced as 87-base-pair reads. The paper's data handling went like this. A later analysis tallied tens of millions of unique TCR beta chains across the 666 repertoires, and approximately 12 million of those chains were shared by two or more donors. Raw reads were error-corrected and collapsed into unique sequences by a nearest-neighbor algorithm in which closely related sequences were merged to remove PCR and sequencing errors. To assign V, D and J gene segments, CDR3 sequences were aligned to IMGT reference sequences. For a sequence to be retained, a match of at least six nucleotides to both a V gene segment and a J gene segment was required. Rearrangements were classified as productive when the CDR3 lacked stop codons and remained in frame with V and J, and all other rearrangements were classified as non-productive. Following IMGT convention, CDR3 was defined as the stretch from the second conserved V-encoded cysteine to the conserved J-encoded phenylalanine. The earlier analysis of a few hundred of the donors excluded sequences that lacked an unambiguous match to a single V gene segment. An earlier analysis of some 500 of the donors classified V segments as functional when productive rearrangements were above 56.7% and as segregating when the standard deviation between donors was above 5%. To diagnose cytomegalovirus status from the catalog of TCR beta chain sequences, a statistical classification framework was built. In a later analysis, TCR nucleotide sequences were compared against IMGT/GENE-DB human TR gene sequences so that V and J genes could be assigned. A later analysis assigned CDR3 sequences and most-parsimonious VDJ recombination scenarios with the TCRdist pipeline. A later analysis defined each TCR beta chain by its CDR3 amino acid sequence plus V-gene family, and excluded reads lacking a unique V-gene family. A later analysis removed several hundred highly shared, low-generation-probability nucleotide sequences to deal with suspected cross-contamination and a sequencing artifact. A later analysis calculated a clonal expansion index for each public chain from normalized within-repertoire ranks of inferred template counts. In a later analysis, generation probabilities were computed using a VDJ recombination model fitted to out-of-frame rearrangements, and the results were checked against IGoR. In a later analysis, TCR-TCR, TCR-HLA and TCR-CMV co-occurrence was scored with hypergeometric tests, and a repertoire-size bias correction was applied to TCR pairs. In a later analysis, false discovery rates were estimated by permuting HLA or CMV assignments 20 times. In a later analysis, co-occurring TCRs were grouped using DBSCAN, and TCRdist sequence similarity was added for clustering within HLA-allele-positive subsets. Repertoires with fewer than 30,000 or more than 120,000 public chains, plus five repertoires with anomalous nucleotide sharing, were excluded from co-occurrence clustering. Entries here come from immuneACCESS through TCRdb and include only in-frame sequences with V and J called. Some clones fail to appear in such tables; in the studies checked, an unresolved V gene covers under half of the shortfall, and the cause of the remainder is unknown. V and J calls and clone size come straight from that table; D and trimming were deduced from the DNA. The sample table lists approximately 120,000 clones, 75% to 90% of them with a count of one. Around 20% of the sample is in the top ten clones.

The study at large found these results: A later analysis found that HLA-associated TCR beta chains were more clonally expanded and had lower generation probabilities than equally common non-associated chains. Most TCR sequences were observed very rarely across donors, whereas some public TCRs were present in many individuals. A cluster of highly shared sequence variants was judged likely to represent a technical artifact of the sequencing pipeline. The authors suggested that the approach could potentially be generalized to other disease states and immunological phenotypes. In a later analysis, several top co-occurrence clusters were reported to appear linked to parvovirus B19, influenza, CMV and Epstein-Barr virus. In an earlier analysis of 587 of the donors, most TCR beta V segments appeared in productive rearrangements about 90% or about 30% of the time, broadly matching IMGT annotations. Compared with the approximately 710-donor mean, donors in an Asian-associated ancestry cluster had fewer N-insertions in productive TCRs, according to a later genetic analysis. The earlier analysis of approximately 540 of the donors excluded roughly 17 rarely observed V segments, including chromosome 9 orphons, because counts were too low. According to a later analysis, most CMV-associated TCR beta chains appeared to be HLA-restricted, and the HLA associations seemed to be driven largely by CMV exposure. Because HLA typing was unavailable for some donors at each locus, only the typed subset was used in association tests. An association between a missense DCLRE1C variant and V-gene and J-gene trimming of TCR beta chains was found in a later genetic analysis and replicated in an independent cohort. Linkage disequilibrium might explain the correlated functional status among segregating V segments, but an unknown experimental factor could not be excluded. A further reported finding was that TCR beta sequences accurately predicted the HLA-A and HLA-B alleles for most subjects in the first cohort. In vitro tests confirmed that a few of the cytomegalovirus-associated TCR beta chains recognize cytomegalovirus antigens. Roughly uniform sequencing depth across donors was assumed in presence/absence analyses, although this assumption may not hold. The study gave a list of about 150 TCR beta chains associated with cytomegalovirus. For the cohort, immune exposure information was limited to CMV serostatus. In a later analysis, around 17,000 TCR beta sequences were associated with specific HLA alleles at a false discovery rate of 0.05. According to a later analysis, TCR association rates differed among HLA loci, with DRB1 alleles showing the most associated TCRs and HLA-C alleles showing the fewest. In both the original and validation cohorts, the classifier was reported to diagnose cytomegalovirus status with high specificity and sensitivity. This cohort had only TCR beta chains sequenced, and the lack of alpha or paired-chain data limited which features could be detected. Strong co-occurrence of HLA alleles, especially DR and DQ, made assigning TCR associations to individual alleles difficult. Because the 87-base-pair reads could not distinguish some IMGT-functional V segments, including TRBV6-2 and TRBV6-3, those segments were excluded.

The chain joins TRBV7-3 to TRBJ1-1; a weak D assignment points to TRBD1 (5 bases agree). The clonotype originates from a man aged 18 to 29 in good health and CMV-seropositive. The sequenced sample was PBMCs. The DNA sequence follows: TGTGCCAGCAGTTGGACAACGAACACTGAAGCTTTCTTT. This sequence encodes CASSWTTNTEAFF. Reference TRBV7-3 and TRBJ1-1 proteins supply the regions before and after the CDR3; the full variable domain is: GAGVSQTPSNKVTEKGKYVELRCDPISGHTALYWYRQSLGQGPEFLIYFQGTGAADDSGLPNDRFFAVRPEGSVSTLKIQRTERGDSAVYLCASSWTTNTEAFFGQGTRLTVV.